The clone carrying this TCR beta chain has a handful of counts. No antigen is known for it. Trimming cost V 2 bases and J 4 bases; bases outside gene matches: 9. Germline V gene lookup returns CDR1 MDHEN and CDR2 SYDVKM. This CDR3 spans 17 amino acids. The data were taken from a study of beta chain features in type 1 diabetes. Overall study findings and caveats: Sequencing of cDNA might inflate the share of cells that strongly express TCR.

What was sequenced were expressed TCRB transcripts, since all of the isolated RNA had been reverse transcribed. Assay: immunoSEQ multiplex PCR; the TCRdb copy retains only in-frame clones and omits some. The data show 850,000 to 900,000 clones, 15% to 20% seen once. The TCR comes from a woman aged 18-29 years in good health. The chain combines TRBV28 with TRBJ2-1, with 9 bases that match TRBD2. Input material: naive CD4+ T cells from blood. The chain's CDR3 is CASSLGKREARYNEQFF. Written as DNA, the CDR3 is TGTGCCAGCAGTTTAGGGAAGCGGGAGGCTCGGTACAATGAGCAGTTCTTC.